This entry describes one T cell receptor beta chain. Its matching antigen is unknown. This sample was taken from a study of brain T cells in children with intractable seizures. The CDR3 sequence is 14 residues long. Germline CDR1 reads SGHRS; CDR2 reads YFSETQ. V lost 0 bases to trimming and J lost 1 base, with 7 bases between them. Indicated time point: blood from clinic visit 5 months post-surgery; TSC patient then seizure free. Surgery cases with the highest brain T cell transcript signatures were chosen for sequencing. Before surgery, patients took at least one anti-epileptic drug. General study findings and limits: Only CDR3 sequence similarity suggested viral specificity, without known HCMV serostatus. Pre-surgery blood may have been undersampled, hiding some clones.

Sequencing used immunoSEQ multiplex PCR; TCRdb keeps in-frame clones, though not all of them. Of about 340,000 clones listed, roughly 92% are singletons. The sequencing here drew on peripheral blood, taken less than 6 months after surgery. This clonotype was obtained from a boy in the first two years of life with tuberous sclerosis and intractable seizures. The rearrangement links TRBV5-1 to TRBJ1-1; D is unresolved. As DNA, the CDR3 is TGCGCCAGCAGCTTGGGGGCGCAGAACACTGAAGCTTTCTTT. This codes for CASSLGAQNTEAFF.